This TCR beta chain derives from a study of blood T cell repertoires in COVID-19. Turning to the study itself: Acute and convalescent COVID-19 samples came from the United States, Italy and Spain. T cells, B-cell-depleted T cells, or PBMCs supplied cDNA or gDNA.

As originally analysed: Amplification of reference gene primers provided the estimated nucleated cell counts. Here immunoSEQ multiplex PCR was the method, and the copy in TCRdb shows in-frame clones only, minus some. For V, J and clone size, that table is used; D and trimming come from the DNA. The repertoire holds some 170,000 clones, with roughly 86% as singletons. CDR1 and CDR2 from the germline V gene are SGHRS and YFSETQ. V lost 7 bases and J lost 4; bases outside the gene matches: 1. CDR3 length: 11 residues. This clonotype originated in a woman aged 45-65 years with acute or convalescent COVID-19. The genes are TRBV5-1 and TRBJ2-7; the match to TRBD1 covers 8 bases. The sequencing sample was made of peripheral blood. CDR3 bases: TGCGCCAGCGGACAGGGTTACGAGCAGTACTTC. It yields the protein CASGQGYEQYF.